These 16 T cell receptor beta chains came from one sample sequenced in a study of blood T cell repertoires in COVID-19. The table came from immunoSEQ multiplex PCR; TCRdb's copy has only in-frame clones and leaves some out. This table holds 300,000 to 450,000 clones, more than 70% found once. Specimen: peripheral blood. The source is a woman aged 25-40 years with COVID-19, enrolled during active disease.

This chain connects TRBV5-1 to TRBJ2-5, with 9 bases lining up with TRBD1. Germline CDR1 is SGHRS and CDR2 is YFSETQ. The CDR3 sequence is 17 residues long. V shed 0 bases, J shed 4 bases, and the junction held 10 bases outside the gene matches. CDR3 in amino acids: CASSLGTDRGLGETQYF. The CDR3 DNA reads as TGCGCCAGCAGCTTGGGGACGGACAGGGGTCTAGGAGAGACCCAGTACTTC. Full variable domain (remainder filled in from reference TRBV5-1 and TRBJ2-5): KAGVTQTPRYLIKTRGQQVTLSCSPISGHRSVSWYQQTPGQGLQFLFEYFSETQRNKGNFPGRFSGRQFSNSRSEMNVSTLELGDSALYLCASSLGTDRGLGETQYFGPGTRLLVL.

V and J are TRBV5-5 and TRBJ1-4; D not resolved. The CDR3 consists of 17 residues. Trimming cost V 3 bases and J 5 bases, with 20 bases left between them. CDR1 is SGHKS, CDR2 YYEKEE, per germline (reference sequence). The CDR3 here is CASSSLMSGDPNEKLFF. DNA for the CDR3: TGTGCCAGCAGCTCCCTTATGAGCGGGGATCCCAATGAAAAACTGTTTTTT.

The chain employs TRBV11-3 and TRBJ2-5; D perhaps matches TRBD2 (5 bases). The CDR3 covers 13 residues. Germline V gene sequence: CDR1 SGHNT, CDR2 YENEEA. V lost 3 bases to trimming and J lost 5 bases, with 10 bases between them. For the CDR3, the DNA is TGTGCCAGCAGCTTCTCCGGGAAGGAGACCCAGTACTTC. Encoded protein: CASSFSGKETQYF.

This chain uses TRBV28 with TRBJ2-2; 11 bases line up with TRBD2. Germline V gene data show CDR1 as MDHEN and CDR2 as SYDVKM. Trimming took 5 bases from V and 4 from J; bases not matched to a gene: 6. This CDR3 has 16 residues. In nucleotides, the CDR3 is TGTGCCAGCAGTGCCTTAGCGGGAGGGAGCACCGGGGAGCTGTTTTTT. It codes for CASSALAGGSTGELFF.

This sequence joins TRBV7-9 and TRBJ2-5; 7 positions match TRBD2. The CDR3 covers 16 residues. Germline assignment: CDR1 SEHNR and CDR2 FQNEAQ (reference sequence). V was pared by 1 base and J by 4 bases, with 9 bases of the junction left unmatched. DNA for the CDR3: TGTGCCAGCAGCTTAGGCCCGCTTGGGGGGGGAGAGACCCAGTACTTC. Translated, it gives CASSLGPLGGGETQYF.

The rearrangement links TRBV6-5 to TRBJ1-6; 7 bases fit TRBD1. CDR3 size: 14 residues. Germline V gene lookup returns CDR1 MNHEY and CDR2 SVGAGI. V gave up 6 bases and J gave up 5 bases; unmatched junction bases: 4. This CDR3 reads CASSAGQHNSPLHF. The DNA for the CDR3 is TGTGCCAGCAGCGCGGGACAGCATAATTCACCCCTCCACTTT.

The V call is TRBV6-5, the J call TRBJ1-1; D remains unclear. Germline CDR1 MNHEY, CDR2 SVGAGI. The CDR3 sequence is 14 residues long. The ends were cut back, 6 bases at V and 1 base at J, with 12 bases in the middle. Written as DNA, the CDR3 is TGTGCCAGCAGACAGCTCTTTAGGAACACTGAAGCTTTCTTT. It yields the protein CASRQLFRNTEAFF.

This clone came up once. The chain carries TRBV6-5 and TRBJ2-3; TRBD1 matches at 11 bases. Germline CDR1 and CDR2: MNHEY and SVGAGI. The CDR3 covers 13 residues. Losses at the gene ends were 9 bases for V and 5 bases for J; bases not matched to a gene: 4. CDR3 protein: CASKGQGGDTQYF. CDR3 nucleotide sequence: TGTGCCAGTAAGGGACAGGGGGGAGATACGCAGTATTTT.

The chain joins TRBV3-1 (or the pseudogene TRBV3-2) to TRBJ1-6; D might be TRBD1 (6 bases). Germline assignment: CDR1 LGHDT and CDR2 YNNKEL (reference sequence). With 1 base removed from V and 7 bases from J, the gap between germline ends came to 11 bases. This CDR3 comprises 15 residues. CDR3 DNA sequence: TGTGCCAGCAGCCAAGGCGGGGGCGGGAATTCACCCCTCCACTTT. This gives the protein CASSQGGGGNSPLHF.

Of note for this clone: The sample holds other DNA sequences that translate to the same CDR3. The chain couples TRBV28 to TRBJ1-2, with D unresolved. The CDR3 runs to 11 residues. CDR1 and CDR2 from the germline V gene are MDHEN and SYDVKM. Trimming stripped 6 bases from V and 2 bases from J, with 4 bases between. In DNA form, the CDR3 reads TGTGCCAGCAGGTCGAACTATGGCTACACCTTC. Protein: CASRSNYGYTF.

The CDR3: CASSSGIGNRAYQPQHF. In DNA form, the CDR3 reads TGTGCCAGCAGCTCGGGAATAGGCAACCGGGCATATCAGCCCCAGCATTTT. J is TRBJ1-5 and V is TRBV7-9; D uncertain. The CDR3 has 17 residues. Between the trimmed V and J ends, which lost 4 bases and 5 bases, there was a span of 21 bases. CDR1 is SEHNR and CDR2 is FQNEAQ in the germline V gene (reference sequence).

The chain has TRBV7-2 and TRBJ1-1; D unresolved. The CDR3 loop spans 14 amino acids. With 7 bases removed from V and 1 base from J, the gap between germline ends came to 13 bases. CDR1 is SGHTA and CDR2 is FQGNSA in the germline V gene. Here the CDR3 reads CASTQNRENTEAFF. For the CDR3, the DNA is TGTGCCAGCACCCAGAACAGAGAGAACACTGAAGCTTTCTTT.

V is TRBV19 and J is TRBJ2-5; 7 positions match TRBD1. Germline V gene lookup returns CDR1 LNHDA and CDR2 SQIVND (reference sequence). J gave up 2 bases and V 5 bases, and 5 bases lay outside the gene matches. The CDR3 is 14 residues long. The CDR3 sequence: CASSLTGVQETQYF. CDR3 coding DNA: TGTGCCAGTAGTTTAACAGGGGTACAAGAGACCCAGTACTTC.

The chain has TRBV19 and TRBJ2-2; the D gene is possibly TRBD2 (6 bases). Germline CDR1 is LNHDA and CDR2 is SQIVND (reference sequence). This CDR3 contains 16 residues. Trimming removed 6 bases from V and 6 bases from J, with 20 bases in between. CDR3 DNA: TGTGCCAGTAGCAAACAACCCAGGGAGGAGGCCGGGGAGCTGTTTTTT. Its protein is CASSKQPREEAGELFF.

This clone was seen a few times. V and J are TRBV19 and TRBJ1-5; 9 bases map to TRBD1. This CDR3 is built from 15 residues. Per the germline V gene, CDR1 is LNHDA and CDR2 is SQIVND (reference sequence). The J segment lost 1 base and the V segment lost 8 bases, leaving 6 bases of the junction unmatched. In DNA, the CDR3 is TGTGCCAGTGGTCGGACAGGGGAAAGCAATCAGCCCCAGCATTTT. Translation gives CASGRTGESNQPQHF.

The chain has TRBV3-1 (or the pseudogene TRBV3-2) and TRBJ2-7; TRBD2 matches at 16 bases. The CDR3 covers 17 residues. The V and J ends lost 4 bases and 4 bases, in that order; junction bases with no gene match: 7. Per germline, CDR1 LGHDT and CDR2 YNNKEL (reference sequence). CDR3 nucleotide sequence: TGTGCCAGCAGCCTTGGGACTAGCGGGGGGGCGAGGTACGAGCAGTACTTC. Encoded protein: CASSLGTSGGARYEQYF.